These 19 T cell receptor beta chains share one sample of origin, sequenced in a study of resident and recirculating memory T cells in vitiligo. The table came from immunoSEQ multiplex PCR; TCRdb's copy has only in-frame clones and leaves some out. The table includes fewer than 80,000 clones, just over 90% detected once. The sample taken for sequencing was blood. Every receptor here comes from a male donor with vitiligo.

The chain couples TRBV19 to TRBJ2-3, with D tentatively TRBD1 (5 bases). The V end lost 5 bases, the J end lost 2 bases, and 14 bases lay between the germline ends. The CDR3 length is 15 residues. Germline CDR1 and CDR2: LNHDA and SQIVND (reference sequence). The CDR3 is CASSRQGLFTDTQYF. The CDR3 DNA reads as TGTGCCAGTAGTCGTCAGGGCTTATTCACAGATACGCAGTATTTT.

This chain connects TRBV7-2 to TRBJ2-1, with 9 nucleotides matching TRBD2. The CDR3 sequence is 17 residues long. The junction had 8 bases not matched to a gene; V was cut back by 1 base and J by 4 bases. Germline V gene lookup returns CDR1 SGHTA and CDR2 FQGNSA. The CDR3 protein is CASSLGGGGAPYNEQFF. The DNA for the CDR3 is TGTGCCAGCAGCTTAGGAGGCGGGGGGGCCCCTTACAATGAGCAGTTCTTC. Complete variable domain (other parts from reference TRBV7-2 and TRBJ2-1): GAGVSQSPSNKVTEKGKDVELRCDPISGHTALYWYRQSLGQGLEFLIYFQGNSAPDKSGLPSDRFSAERTGGSVSTLTIQRTQQEDSAVYLCASSLGGGGAPYNEQFFGPGTRLTVL.

For the CDR3, the DNA is TGTGCCAGCAGTGCCGGACAGGGGGCTAACTATGGCTACACCTTC. It yields the protein CASSAGQGANYGYTF. The V gene is TRBV6-1, the J gene TRBJ1-2; 10 nucleotides match TRBD1. Losses at the gene ends were 4 bases for V and 0 bases for J; bases not matched to a gene: 2. CDR3 length equals 15 residues. Germline assignment: CDR1 MNHNS and CDR2 SASEGT.

The rearrangement joins TRBV5-8 to TRBJ2-1; the D is unclear. CDR3 length: 11 amino acids. Trimming left V 6 bases short and J 8 bases short, with 9 bases between. The germline V gene encodes CDR1 SGHTS and CDR2 YDEGEE. The CDR3 DNA is TGTGCCAGCAAGAGAATAGATGAGCAGTTCTTC. Residues: CASKRIDEQFF.

V and J are TRBV16 and TRBJ1-5, with D maybe TRBD1 (5 bases). This CDR3 region has 14 residues. CDR1 KGHSY and CDR2 FQNENV come from the germline V gene. Trimming took 0 bases from V and 5 from J, leaving 8 bases between them. The CDR3 DNA reads as TGTGCCAGCAGCCAATCGGGGCAGGATCAGCCCCAGCATTTT. Translated, it gives CASSQSGQDQPQHF. Based on the CDR3 plus reference TRBV16 and TRBJ1-5, the full variable domain is GEEVAQTPKHLVRGEGQKAKLYCAPIKGHSYVFWYQQVLKNEFKFLISFQNENVFDETGMPKERFSAKCLPNSPCSLEIQATKLEDSAVYFCASSQSGQDQPQHFGDGTRLSIL.

The rearrangement uses TRBV9 and TRBJ1-2; TRBD1 matches at 11 bases. The J segment lost 7 bases and the V segment lost 0 bases, leaving 2 bases of the junction unmatched. CDR1 and CDR2 from the germline V gene are SGDLS and YYNGEE. The CDR3 totals 14 residues. CDR3 protein: CASSVAGQGAGYTF. The CDR3 region has the DNA TGTGCCAGCAGCGTAGCCGGACAGGGGGCTGGCTACACCTTC. Together with reference TRBV9 and TRBJ1-2, the CDR3 gives the full variable domain: DSGVTQTPKHLITATGQRVTLRCSPRSGDLSVYWYQQSLDQGLQFLIQYYNGEERAKGNILERFSAQQFPDLHSELNLSSLELGDSALYFCASSVAGQGAGYTFGSGTRLTVV.

The gene calls are TRBV7-2 and TRBJ2-7; D remains ambiguous. Germline V lookup: CDR1 SGHTA, CDR2 FQGNSA. This CDR3 contains 13 residues. With 5 bases removed from V and 3 bases from J, the gap between germline ends came to 11 bases. CDR3 in DNA: TGTGCCAGCAGCCCCTCTTCGGGCTACGAGCAGTACTTC. Translation: CASSPSSGYEQYF.

The chain combines TRBV7-2 with TRBJ2-1, with 12 bases matching TRBD2. This CDR3 is 15 amino acids long. J gave up 8 bases and V 6 bases, and 8 bases lay outside the gene matches. The germline V gene has CDR1 SGHTA and CDR2 FQGNSA. CDR3 coding DNA: TGTGCCAGCAGTATCACTAGCGGGGGGCGGGATGAGCAGTTCTTC. This codes for CASSITSGGRDEQFF.

The chain carries TRBV7-9 and TRBJ2-7; D unclear. The CDR3 totals 14 residues. The germline V and J ends were trimmed by 1 base and 2 bases, with 9 bases remaining between them. CDR1 and CDR2 from the germline V gene are SEHNR and FQNEAQ (reference sequence). The CDR3 loop is CASSLVAQPYEQYF. CDR3 sequence (DNA): TGTGCCAGCAGCTTAGTAGCCCAACCCTACGAGCAGTACTTC.

The rearrangement joins TRBV6-5 to TRBJ2-5; D not resolved. Germline CDR1 and CDR2: MNHEY and SVGAGI. CDR3 length equals 13 residues. The V end lost 6 bases, the J end lost 1 base, and 9 bases lay between the germline ends. The CDR3 sequence is CASRETGQETQYF. As DNA, the CDR3 is TGTGCCAGCAGAGAGACGGGCCAAGAGACCCAGTACTTC.

This rearrangement joins TRBV6-5 to TRBJ1-3; no reliable D call. Trimming left V 5 bases short and J 9 bases short, with 14 bases between. This CDR3 spans 13 amino acids. Germline V gives CDR1 MNHEY, CDR2 SVGAGI. CDR3 sequence reads: CASSPSSSTTIYF. The CDR3 region has the DNA TGTGCCAGCAGTCCGTCCTCTAGTACCACCATATATTTT.

The chain is built from TRBV7-9 and TRBJ1-4; TRBD1 agrees at 12 bases. CDR3 length: 18 amino acids. Per germline, CDR1 SEHNR and CDR2 FQNEAQ (reference sequence). The V and J ends lost 7 bases and 8 bases, in that order; junction bases with no gene match: 17. CDR3 residues: CASTTGTGGQEANEKLFF. The DNA for the CDR3 is TGTGCCAGCACAACCGGGACAGGGGGCCAAGAGGCGAACGAAAAACTGTTTTTT.

This clone appeared a single time. The chain couples TRBV5-4 to TRBJ2-5; 9 positions match TRBD2. This CDR3 is built from 17 residues. The germline gives CDR1 SGHNT, CDR2 YYREEE (reference sequence). The V and J ends lost 4 bases and 2 bases, in that order; junction bases with no gene match: 12. The CDR3 loop is CASSRPGAGGNQETQYF. CDR3 DNA sequence: TGTGCCAGCAGCCGCCCCGGTGCGGGGGGGAATCAAGAGACCCAGTACTTC.

The genes are TRBV5-1 and TRBJ2-7, with 8 bases matching TRBD1. The CDR3 totals 14 residues. The germline V gene encodes CDR1 SGHRS and CDR2 YFSETQ. J was trimmed by 3 bases and V by 2 bases; bases with no gene match: 4. CDR3 region: CASSLTTGDYEQYF. In DNA, the CDR3 is TGCGCCAGCAGCTTAACGACAGGGGACTACGAGCAGTACTTC.

The chain employs TRBV5-1 and TRBJ1-2; the D gene is possibly TRBD1 (6 bases). Germline values: CDR1 SGHRS, CDR2 YFSETQ. V was pared by 1 base and J by 7 bases, with 14 bases between. This CDR3 comprises 14 residues. CDR3 nucleotide sequence: TGCGCCAGCAGCTTGCTCCAGGGGTTGATTGGCTACACCTTC. Translating gives CASSLLQGLIGYTF. The full variable domain, its missing parts supplied by reference TRBV5-1 and TRBJ1-2, is KAGVTQTPRYLIKTRGQQVTLSCSPISGHRSVSWYQQTPGQGLQFLFEYFSETQRNKGNFPGRFSGRQFSNSRSEMNVSTLELGDSALYLCASSLLQGLIGYTFGSGTRLTVV.

This chain joins TRBV5-6 and TRBJ1-2; D is unclear. In germline, CDR1 is SGHDT, CDR2 YYEEEE. The CDR3 length is 12 residues. Trimming took 2 bases from V and 12 from J, leaving 14 bases between them. CDR3 amino acids: CASSLNGVLDTF. The CDR3 bases are TGTGCCAGCAGCTTAAACGGGGTATTAGACACCTTC.

The rearrangement uses TRBV18 and TRBJ1-6; D is unresolved. Germline CDR1 and CDR2: KGHSH and LQKENI. The V and J ends lost 0 bases and 13 bases respectively, with 19 bases between them. The CDR3 runs 16 residues. The CDR3 region has the DNA TGTGCCAGCTCACCACCAAGCGGGCATGGGCCGAGGCCCCTCCACTTT. It is translated as CASSPPSGHGPRPLHF.

The chain joins TRBV6-1 to TRBJ1-1, with D unresolved. Germline-derived CDR1 and CDR2 are MNHNS and SASEGT. The CDR3 totals 11 residues. The V and J ends lost 8 bases and 4 bases respectively, with 8 bases between them. CDR3 residues: CASGRATEAFF. CDR3 DNA sequence: TGTGCCAGCGGGAGGGCCACTGAAGCTTTCTTT.

V usage is TRBV12-5 and J usage is TRBJ1-3; TRBD1 is a possible D gene (5 bases). Trimming took off 6 bases at V and 0 bases at J, with 9 bases between the two ends. The CDR3 sequence is 14 residues long. Germline lookup yields CDR1 LGHNT and CDR2 FRNRAP. CDR3 sequence reads: CASGSTDSGNTIYF. As DNA, the CDR3 is TGTGCTAGTGGATCGACAGACTCTGGAAACACCATATATTTT.